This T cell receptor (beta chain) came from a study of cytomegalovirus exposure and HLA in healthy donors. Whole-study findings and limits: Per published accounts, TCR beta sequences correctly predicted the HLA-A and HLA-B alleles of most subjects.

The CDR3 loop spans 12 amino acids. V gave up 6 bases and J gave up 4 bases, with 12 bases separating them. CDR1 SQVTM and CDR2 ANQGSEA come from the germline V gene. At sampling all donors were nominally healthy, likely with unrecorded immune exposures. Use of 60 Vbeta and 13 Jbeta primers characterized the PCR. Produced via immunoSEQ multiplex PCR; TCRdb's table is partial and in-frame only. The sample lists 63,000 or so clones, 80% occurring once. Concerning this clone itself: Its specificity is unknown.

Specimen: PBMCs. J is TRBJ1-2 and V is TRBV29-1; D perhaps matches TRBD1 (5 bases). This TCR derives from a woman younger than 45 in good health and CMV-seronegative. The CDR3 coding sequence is TGCAGCGTGGGAGCGGGACTCTATGGCTACACCTTC. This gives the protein CSVGAGLYGYTF.